This T cell receptor (beta chain) was sequenced for a study of blood T cells in healthy people across ages. The CDR3 is 13 residues long. The ends lost 5 bases at V and 8 bases at J; junction bases unmatched: 8. Combining a sample-barcoded 5' primer with a J-beta primer mix, a second PCR ran for roughly 7 to 12 cycles. One entry per CDR3 protein results from TCRdb running MiXCR on the 5' RACE reads. The table has hundreds of thousands of distinct CDR3 sequences, about 54% seen once. The sample comprised blood. The TCR comes from a man in his 60s in good health. The chain recombines TRBV12-3 or TRBV12-4 with TRBJ1-2; 7 bases line up with TRBD1. This chain's CDR3 is CASSAGGGRGYTF. The CDR3 coding sequence is TGTGCCAGCAGTGCGGGAGGGGGCAGGGGCTACACCTTC.